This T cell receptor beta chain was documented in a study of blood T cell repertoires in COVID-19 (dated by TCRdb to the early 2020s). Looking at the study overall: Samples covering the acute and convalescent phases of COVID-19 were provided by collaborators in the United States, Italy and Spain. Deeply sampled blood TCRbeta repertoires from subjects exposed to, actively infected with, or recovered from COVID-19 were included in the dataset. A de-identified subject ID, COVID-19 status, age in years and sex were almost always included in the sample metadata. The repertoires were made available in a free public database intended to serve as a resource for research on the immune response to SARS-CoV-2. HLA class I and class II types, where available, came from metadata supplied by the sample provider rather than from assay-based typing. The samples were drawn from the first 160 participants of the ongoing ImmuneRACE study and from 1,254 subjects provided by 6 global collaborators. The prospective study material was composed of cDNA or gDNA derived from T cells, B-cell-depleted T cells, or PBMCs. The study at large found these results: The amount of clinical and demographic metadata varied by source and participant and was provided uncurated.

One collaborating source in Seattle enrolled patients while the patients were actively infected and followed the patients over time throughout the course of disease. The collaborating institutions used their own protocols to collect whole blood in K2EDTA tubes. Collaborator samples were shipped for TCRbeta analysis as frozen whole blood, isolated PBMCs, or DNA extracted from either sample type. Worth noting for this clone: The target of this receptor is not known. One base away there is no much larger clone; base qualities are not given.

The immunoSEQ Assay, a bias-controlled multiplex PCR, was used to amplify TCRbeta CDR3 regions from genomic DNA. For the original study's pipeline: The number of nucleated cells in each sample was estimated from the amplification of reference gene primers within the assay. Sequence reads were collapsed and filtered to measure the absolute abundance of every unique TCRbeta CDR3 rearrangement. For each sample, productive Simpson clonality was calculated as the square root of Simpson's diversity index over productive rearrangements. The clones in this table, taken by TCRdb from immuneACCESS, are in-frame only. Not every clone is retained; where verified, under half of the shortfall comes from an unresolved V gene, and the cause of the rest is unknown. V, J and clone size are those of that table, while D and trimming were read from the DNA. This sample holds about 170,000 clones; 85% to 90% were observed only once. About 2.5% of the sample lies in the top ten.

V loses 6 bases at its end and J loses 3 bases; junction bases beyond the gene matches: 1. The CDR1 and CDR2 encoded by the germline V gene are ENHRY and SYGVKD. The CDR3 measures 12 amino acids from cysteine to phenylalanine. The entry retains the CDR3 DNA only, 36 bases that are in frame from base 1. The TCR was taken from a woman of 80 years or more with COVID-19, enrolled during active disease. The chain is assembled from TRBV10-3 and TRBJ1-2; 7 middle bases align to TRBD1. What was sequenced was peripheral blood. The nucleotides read TGTGCCATCAGAGGGACAGACTATGGCTACACCTTC. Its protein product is CAIRGTDYGYTF.